These T cell receptor beta chains were read from a single sample in a study of T cells in Graves' hyperthyroidism and ophthalmopathy. In TCRdb, the multiplex PCR reads were re-called with MiXCR into one record per CDR3 protein. Among 300,000 to 400,000 distinct CDR3 sequences, over 10% were seen once, and the ten largest hold 9.2%. Input material: blood. The receptor set was obtained from a woman aged 18 to 35 with Graves' hyperthyroidism. The CDR3 runs from the conserved cysteine through the conserved F or W. The order of the fields is CDR3 DNA, CDR3 protein, J gene, clone size, V gene, D gene. D genes are given only for firm matches. Only part of the rows carry a size: once, few, many, or a class if the clone is expanded.

TGCGCCAGCAGCTTGGGAGGGGGATCCCAGTATTTT CASSLGGGSQYF TRBJ2-3 many TRBV5-1 .
TGTGCCAGCACCCGACGGGGCGCAGGCCCGAAGTTGACAGATACGCAGTATTTT CASTRRGAGPKLTDTQYF TRBJ2-3 many TRBV6-1 .
TGCGCCAGCAGCTCGCGCAGGGGGCAACCCTACAATGAGCAGTTCTTC CASSSRRGQPYNEQFF TRBJ2-1 few TRBV5-1 TRBD1
TGTGCCAGCAGCTTCGGGACACACATCGGGGCTAACTATGGCTACACCTTC CASSFGTHIGANYGYTF TRBJ1-2 many TRBV7-2 .
TGCAGTGCTAGAGAAAGGTTAAGAGAGTCCCAAGAGACCCAGTACTTC CSARERLRESQETQYF TRBJ2-5 many TRBV20-1 .
TGTGCCAGCAGCTTAGCCCCGCCTGCTAGAGAGACCCAGTACTTC CASSLAPPARETQYF TRBJ2-5 many TRBV7-6 .
TGTGCCAGCAGCTCCCAGGAGGGGCCGGCGAACACTGAAGCTTTCTTT CASSSQEGPANTEAFF TRBJ1-1 . TRBV3-1 .
TGTGCCAGCAGTATCCAACTAGACTTC CASSIQLDF TRBJ2-5 few TRBV7-9 .
TGTGCCAGCAGGTACACAGGGGGTCACGGCTACGCCTTC CASRYTGGHGYAF TRBJ1-2 . TRBV11-2 TRBD1
TGTGCCAGCAGCTTGGTGAGCAGAACTGGGGCCAACGTCCTGACTTTC CASSLVSRTGANVLTF TRBJ2-6 . TRBV5-4 .
TGTGCCAGCAGCGTCGGGGAGCTCTACGAGCAGTACTTC CASSVGELYEQYF TRBJ2-7 . TRBV19 .
TGTGCCAGCAGCTACCGACAGGGAAGCACCGGGGAGCTGTTTTTT CASSYRQGSTGELFF TRBJ2-2 few TRBV7-9 TRBD1
TGTGCCAGCAGTGAAGCGGCGGGGGCCAAGACCCAGTACTTC CASSEAAGAKTQYF TRBJ2-5 few TRBV6-1 .
TGTGCCAGCAGCCCTAGGGGGGGACTATCTGGTGAGCAGTTCTTC CASSPRGGLSGEQFF TRBJ2-1 many TRBV7-8 .
TGCGCCAGCAGTGAGTGGACTACCTCCGTGCAGTACTTC CASSEWTTSVQYF TRBJ2-7 . TRBV10-1 .
TGTGCCAGCAGCGGGGGGACAGGCCCACTAGCGGGGGGAGATACGCAGTATTTT CASSGGTGPLAGGDTQYF TRBJ2-3 many TRBV5-8 TRBD2
TGCGCCAGCACCAATATAGCCGCTCCCGAACGGGGTGAGCAGTTCTTC CASTNIAAPERGEQFF TRBJ2-1 many TRBV5-1 .
TGCAGTGCTAGTTTACTGCCGGACAGTCAAGAGACCCAGTACTTC CSASLLPDSQETQYF TRBJ2-5 many TRBV20-1 .
TGCGCCAGCAGCGGCGGGGATTTAAACAATGAGCAGTTCTTC CASSGGDLNNEQFF TRBJ2-1 many TRBV5-1 .
TGTGCCAGCAGTACATTGAGAACCGGGACGCTGGGGAACAATGAGCAGTTCTTC CASSTLRTGTLGNNEQFF TRBJ2-1 many TRBV12-3/TRBV12-4 .
TGTGCCAGCAGTTACGGGCTAACGGAGACCCAGTACTTC CASSYGLTETQYF TRBJ2-5 many TRBV6-5 .
TGTGCCAGCAGGGCTAGCGGGGACATTCAGTACTTC CASRASGDIQYF TRBJ2-4 many TRBV27 TRBD2
TGTGCCACCAGTGATGGTTGGAATCAGCCCCAGCATTTT CATSDGWNQPQHF TRBJ1-5 many TRBV24-1 .
TGTGCCAGCAGCCAAGGGACTAGCGACTACAATGAGCAGTTCTTC CASSQGTSDYNEQFF TRBJ2-1 many TRBV3-1 TRBD2
TGTGCCAGCAGTTCAAACAGGGCCAACTATGGCTACACCTTC CASSSNRANYGYTF TRBJ1-2 . TRBV6-9 .
TGTGCCAGCAGCTTAAGAGACGGGACCTACACAGATACGCAGTATTTT CASSLRDGTYTDTQYF TRBJ2-3 many TRBV7-8 .
TGTGCCACCAGTGATTCAGGGACTGGAGACAATGAGCAGTTCTTC CATSDSGTGDNEQFF TRBJ2-1 many TRBV24-1 .
TGCGCCAGCAGACTGGGACAGGCCCACACCGGGGAGCTGTTTTTT CASRLGQAHTGELFF TRBJ2-2 few TRBV5-1 TRBD1
TGTGCCACCAGCTCGGTGTCTCCTGGCAATGAGCAGTTCTTC CATSSVSPGNEQFF TRBJ2-1 few TRBV15 .
TGTGCCAGCAGTGGGAACAGCCTGCCAAATCAGCCCCAGCATTTT CASSGNSLPNQPQHF TRBJ1-5 . TRBV5-6 .
TGTGCCAGCAGCCAAGATCTATGGCCTCCTTTCTCTGGGGCCAACGTCCTGACTTTC CASSQDLWPPFSGANVLTF TRBJ2-6 . TRBV3-1 .
TGTGCCAGCAGTAAACAGGGTTCAAGGACAGATACGCAGTATTTT CASSKQGSRTDTQYF TRBJ2-3 few TRBV7-9 .
TGTGCCAGCAGTTTTTCCCGGACAGGGTTGTACGAGCAGTACTTC CASSFSRTGLYEQYF TRBJ2-7 many TRBV28 TRBD1
TGTGCCAGCAACTTAATTAGGGTCGACGGCTACACCTTC CASNLIRVDGYTF TRBJ1-2 many TRBV7-9 .
TGTGCCAGCAGCCCCGGGAGAAGACACGAAAATTATAGCAATCAGCCCCAGCATTTT CASSPGRRHENYSNQPQHF TRBJ1-5 . TRBV9 .
TGTGCCACCAGCACCCGGGACAGCTCCTACGAGCAGTACTTC CATSTRDSSYEQYF TRBJ2-7 few TRBV15 TRBD1
TGTGCCAGCACATGGGAAAATACGCAGTATTTT CASTWENTQYF TRBJ2-3 many TRBV7-8 .
TGTGCCACCAGTGATTCTGGGGGCCACACTGAAGCTTTCTTT CATSDSGGHTEAFF TRBJ1-1 many TRBV24-1 .
TGTGCCAGCAGCGTAGAAGGGGCTCCCTATAATTCACCCCTCCACTTT CASSVEGAPYNSPLHF TRBJ1-6 few TRBV9 .
TGTGCCAGCAGTTTTGGGGGTGAATATGGCTACACCTTC CASSFGGEYGYTF TRBJ1-2 many TRBV28 .
TGCAGTGCTAGAGAGCGGCGGAGACTAGCGGGAGCGGATACGCAGTATTTT CSARERRRLAGADTQYF TRBJ2-3 . TRBV20-1 TRBD2
TGCAGTGCTGGGACTAGCGGGATCACAGATACGCAGTATTTT CSAGTSGITDTQYF TRBJ2-3 . TRBV20-1 TRBD2
TGTGCCAGCAGTTTAGGGACGAACACCGGGGAGCTGTTTTTT CASSLGTNTGELFF TRBJ2-2 many TRBV28 .
TGCGCCAGCAGCCAGCCATGGACAGGACGCACGAACACTGAAGCTTTCTTT CASSQPWTGRTNTEAFF TRBJ1-1 many TRBV4-1 TRBD1
TGCGCCAGCAGCTTGGAACCGCCAGGGCAAGAAGCTTTCTTT CASSLEPPGQEAFF TRBJ1-1 many TRBV5-1 .
TGCAGTGCTATGCGGGAGGGCCTCGTCTTCGAGCAGTACTTC CSAMREGLVFEQYF TRBJ2-7 many TRBV20-1 TRBD2
TGCGCCAGCAGCTTAACTCTGAGCTCCTACGAGCAGTACTTC CASSLTLSSYEQYF TRBJ2-7 many TRBV5-1 .
TGTGCCATCAGTGAAAGACAGGGGGGCACTGAAGCTTTCTTT CAISERQGGTEAFF TRBJ1-1 many TRBV10-3 TRBD1
TGTGCCAGCAGTTTAGAAGGAGGGGGCATGGATCAGCCCCAGCATTTT CASSLEGGGMDQPQHF TRBJ1-5 . TRBV12-3/TRBV12-4 TRBD1
TGTGCCAGCAGTGCTTTGGACGACACTGAAGCTTTCTTT CASSALDDTEAFF TRBJ1-1 many TRBV2 .
TGTGCCACCAGCAACACCTACGAGCAGTACTTC CATSNTYEQYF TRBJ2-7 . TRBV15 .
TGTGCCAGCAAACCGGGACAAAGGAGGAACACTGAAGCTTTCTTT CASKPGQRRNTEAFF TRBJ1-1 many TRBV6-2/TRBV6-3 .
TGCAGTGCTAGAAAGGGGGCTAGCGCCGACGAGCAGTACTTC CSARKGASADEQYF TRBJ2-7 many TRBV20-1 .
TGCAGCGTTGATTACTCTGGACGGACTAACACTGAAGCTTTCTTT CSVDYSGRTNTEAFF TRBJ1-1 many TRBV29-1 .
TGTGCCAGCTCACCGAGTCCCTTCTACGAGCAGTACTTC CASSPSPFYEQYF TRBJ2-7 . TRBV18 .
TGTGCCAGCAGCCAAGCCGGACAGTACAATGAGCAGTTCTTC CASSQAGQYNEQFF TRBJ2-1 many TRBV3-1 .
TGTGCCAGCAGCCCCCGGACTAGCGTGTACAATGAGCAGTTCTTC CASSPRTSVYNEQFF TRBJ2-1 many TRBV9 TRBD2